The clone carrying this T cell receptor beta chain showed up just a few times. Its antigen is unknown. The CDR3 spans 14 residues. Between the trimmed V and J ends, which lost 5 bases and 4 bases, there was a span of 15 bases. Per the germline V gene, CDR1 is SGHVS and CDR2 is FNYEAQ. This sample stems from a study of beta chain features in type 1 diabetes. The investigators reverse transcribed all of the isolated RNA, so they sequenced expressed TCRB transcripts. Regulatory, naive and central memory T cell samples averaged approximately 3.8 million reads. Profiled with immunoSEQ multiplex PCR; TCRdb holds only in-frame clones, not every one. The sample yields almost 350,000 clones, approximately 10% seen once. CD45RO/CCR7/CD25/CD127/CD95/CD27 sorting isolated CD4+ naive, central memory, regulatory and stem cell-like memory cells. Study results and caveats: The study found that naive, central memory and Treg TCRB repertoires appeared more similar in patients than in healthy donors. When Type 1 diabetes patients were examined, their TCRB CDR3s proved moderately but significantly shorter in all four CD4+ subsets. Insertion counts at VDJ junctions were lower in type 1 diabetes patients, who also showed more deletions there.

The chain recombines TRBV7-6 with TRBJ2-7; D gene ambiguous. The sample consisted of central memory CD4+ T cells from blood. The TCR originated in a man aged 30 to 45 with type 1 diabetes. Here the CDR3 DNA reads TGTGCCAGCAGCGCCCGCGCACTGGGGTACGAGCAGTACTTC. Its protein product is CASSARALGYEQYF.